This T cell receptor (beta chain) was found in a study of long-term antiretroviral therapy in people with HIV. V shed 5 bases and J 1 base; nucleotides not matched to a gene: 7. Germline V CDR1 and CDR2: SEHNR, FQNEAQ (reference sequence). The CDR3 runs 16 residues. No fewer than two post-ART and no fewer than one pre-ART PBMC samples existed for each donor. To note about this clone: What it recognizes is unknown.

Investigators performed immunoSEQ version v3.0 at survey level. TCRdb's copy holds only in-frame clones and misses some; the assay was immunoSEQ multiplex PCR. The sample lists 12,000 or so clones; around 80% were seen once. Study-wide points: The range of CDR3 lengths in HIV repertoires proved narrower than that found in controls. Pre-ART-expanded clones dominated the repertoire at all time points.

The specimen was unsorted PBMCs, collected roughly 8.1 years after starting antiretroviral therapy. V is TRBV7-9 and J is TRBJ2-2; 7 bases line up with TRBD1. The TCR was taken from a man aged 45 to 65 with HIV. CDR3 loop: CASSAAGQENTGELFF. Written as DNA, the CDR3 is TGTGCCAGCAGCGCCGCCGGACAGGAGAACACCGGGGAGCTGTTTTTT.